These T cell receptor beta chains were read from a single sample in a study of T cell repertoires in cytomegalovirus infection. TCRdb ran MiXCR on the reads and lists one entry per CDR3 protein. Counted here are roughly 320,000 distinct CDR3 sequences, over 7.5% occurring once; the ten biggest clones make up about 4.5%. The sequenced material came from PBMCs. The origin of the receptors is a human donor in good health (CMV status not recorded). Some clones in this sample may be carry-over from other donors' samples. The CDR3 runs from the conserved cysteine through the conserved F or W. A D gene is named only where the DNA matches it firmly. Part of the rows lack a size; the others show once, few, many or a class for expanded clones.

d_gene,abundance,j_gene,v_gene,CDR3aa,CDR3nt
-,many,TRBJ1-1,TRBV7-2,CASSLVVRNTEAFF,TGTGCCAGCAGCTTAGTAGTCAGGAACACTGAAGCTTTCTTT
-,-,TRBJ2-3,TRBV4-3,CASSQDRGEAGDTQYF,TGCGCCAGCAGCCAAGATCGAGGGGAGGCAGGGGATACGCAGTATTTT
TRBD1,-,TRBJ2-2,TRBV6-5,CASSPGQGRASDTGELFF,TGTGCCAGCAGTCCCGGACAGGGGAGGGCTTCGGACACCGGGGAGCTGTTTTTT
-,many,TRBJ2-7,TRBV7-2,CASSVLAASSYEQYF,TGTGCCAGCAGCGTACTAGCTGCGAGCTCCTACGAGCAGTACTTC
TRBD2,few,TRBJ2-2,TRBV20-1,CSARDASGTNTGELFF,TGCAGTGCTAGAGATGCTAGCGGAACGAACACCGGGGAGCTGTTTTTT
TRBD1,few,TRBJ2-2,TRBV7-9,CASSSPDRGRGTGELFF,TGTGCCAGCAGCTCTCCGGACAGGGGGCGAGGCACCGGGGAGCTGTTTTTT
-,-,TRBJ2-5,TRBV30,CAWSGGAETQYF,TGTGCCTGGAGTGGCGGGGCAGAGACCCAGTACTTC
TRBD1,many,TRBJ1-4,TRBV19,CASQGQGDPATNEKLFF,TGTGCCAGCCAGGGACAGGGCGATCCTGCAACTAATGAAAAACTGTTTTTT
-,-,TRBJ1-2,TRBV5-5,CASSGVLQPYYGYTF,TGTGCCAGCAGCGGGGTCCTACAGCCCTACTATGGCTACACCTTC
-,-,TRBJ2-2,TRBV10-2,CASTPPPGLSGTGELFF,TGCGCCAGCACCCCGCCCCCCGGTCTCTCGGGCACCGGGGAGCTGTTTTTT
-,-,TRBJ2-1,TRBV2,CASSWVNEQFF,TGTGCCAGCAGTTGGGTCAATGAGCAGTTCTTC